The clone carrying this T cell receptor (beta chain) came up many times. Antigen unknown. The read ends 3 residues early relative to the CDR3; the germline J gene fills the gap. The data derive from a study of T cell clonality in common variable immunodeficiency. General observations from the study: Compared with healthy controls, CVID subjects showed increased TCRbeta clonality, mostly in about a third. CVID patient heterogeneity limited repertoire-clinical complication correlations. Fewer deletions and N-nucleotide insertions were reportedly seen in common variable immunodeficiency TCR beta sequences.

Most patients and controls had Caucasian heritage. Clones were read by immunoSEQ multiplex PCR, and TCRdb kept only the in-frame ones, dropping some. Captured here are approximately 60,000 clones, none seen once; the top ten comprise approximately 0.84%. Germline V gene lookup returns CDR1 SGHRS and CDR2 YFSETQ. This CDR3 is built from 15 residues. Trimming cost V 0 bases and J 4 bases, with 11 bases left between them. This clonotype was sampled from a person aged 18 to 75 in good health. This rearrangement joins TRBV5-1 to TRBJ2-1, with a weak D call TRBD2 (5 bases). The source material was peripheral blood mononuclear cells. CDR3 bases read: TGCGCCAGCAGCTTGGAATTAGCGAATTACAATGAG. Translated, it gives CASSLELANYNE. The full CDR3 protein is CASSLELANYNEQFF.